This TCR beta chain was retrieved from a study of OX40 agonist ivuxolimab in advanced cancers. Whole-study context: Patients' therapy was ivuxolimab, an antibody that acts as an agonist of OX40 (CD134).

The CDR3 has 14 amino acids. Trimming at V came to 2 bases and at J to 1 base, leaving 0 bases not matched to a gene. In germline, CDR1 is MNHEY, CDR2 SMNVEV (reference sequence). TCRdb keeps only in-frame clones here, not all; method: immunoSEQ multiplex PCR. Counted here are approximately 22,000 clones, 70% to 90% occurring once; the ten biggest clones make up roughly 25%. This TCR came from an adult with an advanced solid tumor such as melanoma, head and neck, liver or kidney cancer. V usage is TRBV27 and J usage is TRBJ2-3; the match to TRBD2 covers 7 bases. The sequencing used CD4+ or CD8+ T cells sorted from blood, collected in a trial of the OX40 agonist ivuxolimab. CDR3 residues: CASSLLAGTDTQYF. The CDR3 nucleotides are TGTGCCAGCAGTTTACTAGCGGGCACAGATACGCAGTATTTT.